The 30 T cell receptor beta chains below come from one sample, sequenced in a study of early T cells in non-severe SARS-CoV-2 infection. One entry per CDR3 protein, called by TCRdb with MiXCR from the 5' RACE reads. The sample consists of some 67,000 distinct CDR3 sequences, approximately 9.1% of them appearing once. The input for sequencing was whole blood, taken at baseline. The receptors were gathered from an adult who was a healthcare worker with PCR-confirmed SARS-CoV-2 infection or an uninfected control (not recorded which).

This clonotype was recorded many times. CDR3 protein: CASTGFQETQYF. The DNA for the CDR3 is TGCGCCAGCACGGGGTTCCAAGAGACCCAGTACTTC. V usage is TRBV5-1 and J usage is TRBJ2-5, with D maybe TRBD2 (5 bases). The germline CDR1 and CDR2 sequences are SGHRS and YFSETQ. The CDR3 consists of 12 residues. Trimming left V 6 bases short and J 1 base short, with 7 bases between.

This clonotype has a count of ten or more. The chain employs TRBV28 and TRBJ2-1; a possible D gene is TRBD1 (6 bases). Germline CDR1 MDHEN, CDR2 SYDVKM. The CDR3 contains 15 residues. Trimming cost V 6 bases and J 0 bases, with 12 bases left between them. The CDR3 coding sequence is TGTGCCAGCAGGCTCAGGGGCCACTCCTACAATGAGCAGTTCTTC. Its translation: CASRLRGHSYNEQFF.

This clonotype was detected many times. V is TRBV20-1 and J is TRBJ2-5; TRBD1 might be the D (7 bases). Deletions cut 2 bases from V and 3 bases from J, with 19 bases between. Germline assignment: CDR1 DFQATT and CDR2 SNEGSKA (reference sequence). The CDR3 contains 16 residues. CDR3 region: CSARPGRGAREETQYF. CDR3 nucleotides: TGCAGTGCTAGACCGGGCAGGGGGGCGAGGGAAGAGACCCAGTACTTC.

CDR3 DNA sequence: TGTGCCACCCTGACTAGTCCGTACAATGAGCAGTTCTTC. Protein sequence: CATLTSPYNEQFF. The chain has TRBV27 and TRBJ2-1; a possible D gene is TRBD2 (6 bases). The CDR3 is 13 amino acids. Germline V lookup: CDR1 MNHEY, CDR2 SMNVEV (reference sequence). Trimming left V 10 bases short and J 4 bases short, with 14 bases between.

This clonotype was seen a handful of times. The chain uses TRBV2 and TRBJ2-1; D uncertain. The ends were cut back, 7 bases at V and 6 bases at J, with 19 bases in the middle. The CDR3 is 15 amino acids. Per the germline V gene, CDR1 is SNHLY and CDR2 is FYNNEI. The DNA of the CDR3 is TGTGCCAGCACTCACGGCCCAGGTTCGGTCAATGAGCAGTTCTTC. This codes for CASTHGPGSVNEQFF.

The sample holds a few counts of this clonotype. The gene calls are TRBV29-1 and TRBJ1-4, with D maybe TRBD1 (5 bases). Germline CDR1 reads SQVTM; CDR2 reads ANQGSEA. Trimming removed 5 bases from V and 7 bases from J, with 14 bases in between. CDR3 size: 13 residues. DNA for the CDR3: TGCAGCGTTTCGCCCCAGGGTCGTGAAAAACTGTTTTTT. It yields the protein CSVSPQGREKLFF.

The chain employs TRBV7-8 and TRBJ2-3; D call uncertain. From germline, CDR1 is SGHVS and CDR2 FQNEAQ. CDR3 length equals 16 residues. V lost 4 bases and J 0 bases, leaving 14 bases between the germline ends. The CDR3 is CASSSGTQTSTDTQYF. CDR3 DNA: TGTGCCAGCAGCTCCGGAACTCAAACTAGCACAGATACGCAGTATTTT.

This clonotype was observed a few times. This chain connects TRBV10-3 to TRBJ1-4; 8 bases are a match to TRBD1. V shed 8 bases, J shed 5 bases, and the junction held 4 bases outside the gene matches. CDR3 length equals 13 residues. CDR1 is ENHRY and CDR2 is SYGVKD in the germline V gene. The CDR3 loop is CAIGDRRNEKLFF. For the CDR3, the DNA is TGTGCCATCGGGGACAGGCGGAATGAAAAACTGTTTTTT.

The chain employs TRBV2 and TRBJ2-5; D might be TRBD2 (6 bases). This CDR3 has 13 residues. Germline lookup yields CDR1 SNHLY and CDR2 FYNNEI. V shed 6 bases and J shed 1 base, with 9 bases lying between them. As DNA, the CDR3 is TGTGCCAGCAGGCGGGAACCCCAAGAGACCCAGTACTTC. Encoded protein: CASRREPQETQYF.

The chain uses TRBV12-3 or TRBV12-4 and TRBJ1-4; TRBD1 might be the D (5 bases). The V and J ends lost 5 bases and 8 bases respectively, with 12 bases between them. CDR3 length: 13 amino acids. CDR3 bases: TGTGCCAGCAGTGGCACCGGGGGAGAAAAACTGTTTTTT. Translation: CASSGTGGEKLFF.

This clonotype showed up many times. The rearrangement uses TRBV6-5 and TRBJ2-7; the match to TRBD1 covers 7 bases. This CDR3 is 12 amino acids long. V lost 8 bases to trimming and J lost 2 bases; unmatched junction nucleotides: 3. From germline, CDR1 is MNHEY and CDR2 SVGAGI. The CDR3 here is CASGDRAYEQYF. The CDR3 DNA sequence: TGTGCCAGCGGGGACAGAGCCTACGAGCAGTACTTC.

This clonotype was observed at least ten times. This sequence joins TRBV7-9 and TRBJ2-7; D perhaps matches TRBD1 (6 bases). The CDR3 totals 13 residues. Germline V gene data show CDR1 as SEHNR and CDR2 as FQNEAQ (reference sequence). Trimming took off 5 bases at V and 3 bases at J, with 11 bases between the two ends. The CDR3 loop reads CASSGGRYYEQYF. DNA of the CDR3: TGTGCCAGCAGCGGGGGCAGATACTACGAGCAGTACTTC.

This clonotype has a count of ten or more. The DNA for the CDR3 is TGTGCCAGCAGGTTAAGGGCTTCCTACGAGCAGTACTTC. Translation gives CASRLRASYEQYF. The chain employs TRBV7-2 and TRBJ2-7, with D uncertain. V dropped 6 bases and J dropped 1 base, with 10 bases sitting between them. This CDR3 contains 13 residues. In germline, CDR1 is SGHTA, CDR2 FQGNSA.

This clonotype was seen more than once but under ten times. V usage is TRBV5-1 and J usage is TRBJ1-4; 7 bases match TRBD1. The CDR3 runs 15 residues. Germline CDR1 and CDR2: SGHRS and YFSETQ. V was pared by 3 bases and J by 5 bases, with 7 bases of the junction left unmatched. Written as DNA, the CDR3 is TGCGCCAGCAGCTACACAGGGGCCCAGAATGAAAAACTGTTTTTT. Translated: CASSYTGAQNEKLFF.

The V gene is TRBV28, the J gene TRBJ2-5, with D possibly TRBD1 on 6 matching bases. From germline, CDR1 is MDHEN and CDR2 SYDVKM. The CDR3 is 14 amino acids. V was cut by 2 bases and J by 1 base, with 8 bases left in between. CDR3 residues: CASSLRTAQETQYF. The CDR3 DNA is TGTGCCAGCAGTTTACGGACAGCCCAAGAGACCCAGTACTTC. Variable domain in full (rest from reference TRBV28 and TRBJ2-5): DVKVTQSSRYLVKRTGEKVFLECVQDMDHENMFWYRQDPGLGLRLIYFSYDVKMKEKGDIPEGYSVSREKKERFSLILESASTNQTSMYLCASSLRTAQETQYFGPGTRLLVL.

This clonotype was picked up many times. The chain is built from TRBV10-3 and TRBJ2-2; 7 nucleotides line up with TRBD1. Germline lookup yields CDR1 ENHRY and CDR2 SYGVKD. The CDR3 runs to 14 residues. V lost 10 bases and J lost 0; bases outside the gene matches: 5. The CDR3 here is CATLDRSNTGELFF. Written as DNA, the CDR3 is TGTGCCACCCTGGACAGGTCGAACACCGGGGAGCTGTTTTTT.

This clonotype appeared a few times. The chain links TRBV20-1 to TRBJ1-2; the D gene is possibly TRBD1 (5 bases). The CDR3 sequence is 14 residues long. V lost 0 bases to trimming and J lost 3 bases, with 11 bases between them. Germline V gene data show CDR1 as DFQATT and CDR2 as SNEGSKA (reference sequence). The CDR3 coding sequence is TGCAGTGCTAGAGATCTCCGGGGGGACTATGGCTACACCTTC. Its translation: CSARDLRGDYGYTF.

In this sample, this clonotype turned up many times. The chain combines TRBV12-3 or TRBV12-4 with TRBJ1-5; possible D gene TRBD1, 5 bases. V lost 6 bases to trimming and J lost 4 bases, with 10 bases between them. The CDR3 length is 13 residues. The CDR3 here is CASRKDKNQPQHF. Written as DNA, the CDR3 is TGTGCCAGCAGGAAGGACAAGAATCAGCCCCAGCATTTT.

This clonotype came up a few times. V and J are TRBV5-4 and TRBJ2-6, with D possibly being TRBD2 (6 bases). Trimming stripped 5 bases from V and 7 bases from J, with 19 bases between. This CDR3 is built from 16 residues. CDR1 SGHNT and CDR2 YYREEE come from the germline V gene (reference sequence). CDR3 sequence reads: CASSRTGVSVANVLTF. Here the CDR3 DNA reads TGTGCCAGCAGTCGGACGGGGGTCTCGGTAGCCAACGTCCTGACTTTC.

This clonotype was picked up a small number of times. This chain's CDR3 is CASRRDIGWATNEKLFF. Here the CDR3 DNA reads TGTGCCAGCAGGCGGGACATCGGGTGGGCAACTAATGAAAAACTGTTTTTT. This chain uses TRBV2 with TRBJ1-4, with D maybe TRBD1 (6 bases). Germline V gives CDR1 SNHLY, CDR2 FYNNEI. The V end was cut by 6 bases, the J end by 0 bases, with 17 bases between. The CDR3 runs 17 residues.

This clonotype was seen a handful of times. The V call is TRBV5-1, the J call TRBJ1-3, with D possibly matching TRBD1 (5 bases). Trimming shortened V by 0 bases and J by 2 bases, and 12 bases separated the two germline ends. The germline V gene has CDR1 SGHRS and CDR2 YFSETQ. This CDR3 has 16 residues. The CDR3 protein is CASSLDRGFAGNTIYF. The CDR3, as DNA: TGCGCCAGCAGCTTGGATCGGGGCTTCGCTGGAAACACCATATATTTT.

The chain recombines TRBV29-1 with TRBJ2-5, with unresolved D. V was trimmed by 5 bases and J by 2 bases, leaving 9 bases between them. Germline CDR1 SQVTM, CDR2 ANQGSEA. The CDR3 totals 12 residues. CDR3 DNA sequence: TGCAGCGTTCGATCCGGGCAAGAGACCCAGTACTTC. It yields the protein CSVRSGQETQYF. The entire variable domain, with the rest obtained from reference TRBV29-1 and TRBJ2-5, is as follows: SAVISQKPSRDICQRGTSLTIQCQVDSQVTMMFWYRQQPGQSLTLIATANQGSEATYESGFVIDKFPISRPNLTFSTLTVSNMSPEDSSIYLCSVRSGQETQYFGPGTRLLVL.

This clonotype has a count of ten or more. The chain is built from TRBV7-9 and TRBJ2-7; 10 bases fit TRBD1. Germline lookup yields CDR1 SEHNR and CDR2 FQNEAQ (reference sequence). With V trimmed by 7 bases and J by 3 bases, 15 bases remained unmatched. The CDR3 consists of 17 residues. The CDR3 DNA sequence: TGTGCCAGCACCTCCGGGACAGGGGCACCGGCTAGCTACGAGCAGTACTTC. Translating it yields CASTSGTGAPASYEQYF.

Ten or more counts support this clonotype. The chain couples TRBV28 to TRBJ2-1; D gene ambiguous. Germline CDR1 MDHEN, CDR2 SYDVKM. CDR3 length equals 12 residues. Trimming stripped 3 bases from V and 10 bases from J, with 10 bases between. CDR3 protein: CASSFNPAEQFF. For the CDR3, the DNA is TGTGCCAGCAGTTTCAATCCCGCCGAGCAGTTCTTC. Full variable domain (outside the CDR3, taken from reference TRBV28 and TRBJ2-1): DVKVTQSSRYLVKRTGEKVFLECVQDMDHENMFWYRQDPGLGLRLIYFSYDVKMKEKGDIPEGYSVSREKKERFSLILESASTNQTSMYLCASSFNPAEQFFGPGTRLTVL.

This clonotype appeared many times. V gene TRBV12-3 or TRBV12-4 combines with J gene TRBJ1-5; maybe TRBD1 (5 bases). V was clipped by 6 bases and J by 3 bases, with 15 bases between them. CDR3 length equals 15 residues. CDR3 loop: CASRADSALNQPQHF. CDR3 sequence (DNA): TGTGCCAGCAGGGCCGACAGTGCTCTCAATCAGCCCCAGCATTTT.

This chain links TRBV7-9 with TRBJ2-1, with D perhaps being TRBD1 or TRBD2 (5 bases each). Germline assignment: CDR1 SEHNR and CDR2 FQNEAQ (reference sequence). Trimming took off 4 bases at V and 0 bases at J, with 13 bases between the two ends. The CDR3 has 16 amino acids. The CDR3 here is CASSYAGTSSYNEQFF. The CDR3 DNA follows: TGTGCCAGCAGCTATGCCGGGACCAGCTCCTACAATGAGCAGTTCTTC.

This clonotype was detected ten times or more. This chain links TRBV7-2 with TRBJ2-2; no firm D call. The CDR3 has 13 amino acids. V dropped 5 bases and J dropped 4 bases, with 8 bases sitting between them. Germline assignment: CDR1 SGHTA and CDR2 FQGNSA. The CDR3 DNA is TGTGCCAGCAGCCGCGACGGCACCGGGGAGCTGTTTTTT. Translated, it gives CASSRDGTGELFF.

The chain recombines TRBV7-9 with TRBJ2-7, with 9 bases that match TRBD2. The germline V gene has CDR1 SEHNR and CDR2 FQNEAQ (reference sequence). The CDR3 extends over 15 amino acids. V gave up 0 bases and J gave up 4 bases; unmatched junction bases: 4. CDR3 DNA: TGTGCCAGCAGCTTAGCAGCGGGAGGCCTTTACGAGCAGTACTTC. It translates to CASSLAAGGLYEQYF. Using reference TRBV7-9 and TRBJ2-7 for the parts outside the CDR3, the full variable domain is DTGVSQNPRHKITKRGQNVTFRCDPISEHNRLYWYRQTLGQGPEFLTYFQNEAQLEKSRLLSDRFSAERPKGSFSTLEIQRTEQGDSAMYLCASSLAAGGLYEQYFGPGTRLTVT.

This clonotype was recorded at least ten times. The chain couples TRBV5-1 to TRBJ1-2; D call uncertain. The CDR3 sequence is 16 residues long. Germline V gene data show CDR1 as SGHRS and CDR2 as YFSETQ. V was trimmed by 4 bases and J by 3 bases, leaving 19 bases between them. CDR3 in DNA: TGCGCCAGCAGCCCCTTTGTGGGAGAAACTCACTATGGCTACACCTTC. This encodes CASSPFVGETHYGYTF.

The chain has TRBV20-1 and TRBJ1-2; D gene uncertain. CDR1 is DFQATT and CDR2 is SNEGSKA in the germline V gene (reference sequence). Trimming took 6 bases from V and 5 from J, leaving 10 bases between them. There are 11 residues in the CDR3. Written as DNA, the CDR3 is TGCAGTGCCGGGCGGCAGTATGGCTACACCTTC. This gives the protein CSAGRQYGYTF.